Presented here are 13 T cell receptor beta chains from one specimen sequenced in a study of cytomegalovirus exposure and HLA in healthy donors. Vbeta (60) and Jbeta (13) primers were used in the PCR. Sequencing was performed with immunoSEQ multiplex PCR; in TCRdb, only in-frame clones are kept and a portion is missing. The table shows about 97,000 clones, with roughly 9.4% occurring only once. Material: PBMCs. The receptors shown here come from a man aged 50 or older in good health and CMV-seropositive.

V gene TRBV7-6 combines with J gene TRBJ2-5, with 10 bases fitting TRBD1. J lost 5 bases, V lost 7 bases, and 19 bases had no gene match. Germline-derived CDR1 and CDR2 are SGHVS and FNYEAQ. This CDR3 comprises 18 residues. The chain's CDR3 is CASTLAPTGGVAGETQYF. CDR3 DNA sequence: TGTGCCAGCACCCTGGCCCCGACAGGGGGCGTCGCGGGCGAGACCCAGTACTTC.

The table lists this clone with a few counts. The rearrangement joins TRBV15 to TRBJ1-1, with 8 positions matching TRBD1. Looked up from germline, CDR1 is LNHNV and CDR2 is YYDKDF (reference sequence). Losses at the gene ends were 3 bases for V and 6 bases for J; bases not matched to a gene: 6. This CDR3 contains 14 residues. The DNA of the CDR3 is TGTGCCACCAGCAGTTCCAGGGGGCCCGCTGAAGCTTTCTTT. This gives the protein CATSSSRGPAEAFF.

This clone has only a few counts. This chain uses TRBV28 with TRBJ1-1; 9 bases are shared with TRBD1. The length of the CDR3 is 13 residues. Germline trimming cut 3 bases from V and 6 bases from J; bases unmatched to any gene: 2. The germline V gene has CDR1 MDHEN and CDR2 SYDVKM. CDR3 region: CASSLGQGAEAFF. DNA for the CDR3: TGTGCCAGCAGTTTGGGACAGGGCGCTGAAGCTTTCTTT. The variable domain in full, completed from reference TRBV28 and TRBJ1-1, reads DVKVTQSSRYLVKRTGEKVFLECVQDMDHENMFWYRQDPGLGLRLIYFSYDVKMKEKGDIPEGYSVSREKKERFSLILESASTNQTSMYLCASSLGQGAEAFFGQGTRLTVV.

The chain couples TRBV27 to TRBJ1-1; possible D gene TRBD1, 5 bases. This CDR3 is built from 14 residues. The germline V and J ends were trimmed by 0 bases and 11 bases, with 16 bases remaining between them. Germline CDR1 and CDR2: MNHEY and SMNVEV (reference sequence). CDR3 sequence reads: CASSLSSLGLGAFF. In nucleotides, the CDR3 is TGTGCCAGCAGTTTATCGAGTCTGGGGCTGGGGGCTTTCTTT.

The chain is built from TRBV19 and TRBJ2-6; D is ambiguous. The CDR3 sequence is 18 residues long. V lost 2 bases and J 0 bases, leaving 14 bases between the germline ends. Germline CDR1 LNHDA, CDR2 SQIVND (reference sequence). In nucleotides, the CDR3 is TGTGCCAGTAGTATATCAATCGGTAGAGGCTCTGGGGCCAACGTCCTGACTTTC. The encoded protein is CASSISIGRGSGANVLTF.

The gene calls are TRBV5-1 and TRBJ2-2; a possible D gene is TRBD1 (6 bases). CDR1 SGHRS and CDR2 YFSETQ come from the germline V gene. This CDR3 has 14 residues. Between the trimmed V and J ends, which lost 6 bases and 5 bases, there was a span of 14 bases. CDR3 sequence reads: CASTGVMGTGELFF. The CDR3 DNA reads as TGCGCCAGCACAGGGGTCATGGGGACCGGGGAGCTGTTTTTT.

The chain has TRBV28 and TRBJ2-7; D possibly corresponds to TRBD2 (5 bases). V was clipped by 8 bases and J by 0 bases, with 11 bases between them. Germline CDR1 and CDR2: MDHEN and SYDVKM. This CDR3 contains 13 residues. CDR3 coding DNA: TGTGCCAGCTTAGCGCATAGCTCCTACGAGCAGTACTTC. Translation gives CASLAHSSYEQYF.

This clone was detected only a few times. The chain joins TRBV6-5 to TRBJ1-3; TRBD1 might be the D (6 bases). The germline V gene has CDR1 MNHEY and CDR2 SVGAGI. Deletions cut 0 bases from V and 2 bases from J, with 11 bases between. This CDR3 has 16 residues. CDR3 loop: CASSYSMGAAGNTIYF. The CDR3 DNA sequence: TGTGCCAGCAGTTACTCGATGGGGGCCGCTGGAAACACCATATATTTT.

The rearrangement uses TRBV7-3 and TRBJ2-1; D ambiguous. The CDR3 runs to 13 residues. V was shortened by 3 bases and J by 2 bases, with 5 bases between the two germline ends. CDR1 is SGHTA, CDR2 FQGTGA, per germline. The DNA for the CDR3 is TGTGCCAGCAGCTTTGACACCTACAATGAGCAGTTCTTC. Translating it yields CASSFDTYNEQFF.

The rearrangement uses TRBV18 and TRBJ2-2, with TRBD1 as a possible D gene (5 bases). The CDR3 is made up of 12 amino acids. V lost 3 bases, J lost 8 bases, and 7 bases lay in between. CDR1 is KGHSH and CDR2 is LQKENI in the germline V gene. The CDR3 DNA sequence: TGTGCCAGCTCACCCAGGGCTGGGGAGCTGTTTTTT. It yields the protein CASSPRAGELFF.

In this sample, this clone turned up a few times. The junction departs from the called germline gene at one end, perhaps through a read error. This chain connects TRBV25-1 to TRBJ2-3; D not certain. The CDR3 has 14 residues. The germline gives CDR1 MGHDK, CDR2 SYGVNS. CDR3 bases: TGTGCCAGCAGTGACAGGCAGTTAACAGATGCGCAGTATTTT. Encoded protein: CASSDRQLTDAQYF.

The chain is built from TRBV4-1 and TRBJ2-3, with a possible D match to TRBD1 (5 bases). Trimming cost V 1 base and J 0 bases, with 5 bases left between them. The CDR3 contains 14 residues. Germline CDR1 is MGHRA and CDR2 is YSYEKL. DNA for the CDR3: TGCGCCAGCAGCCAAGGACAGAGCACAGATACGCAGTATTTT. It is translated as CASSQGQSTDTQYF.

V and J are TRBV27 and TRBJ2-3; possibly TRBD2 for D (5 bases). The germline gives CDR1 MNHEY, CDR2 SMNVEV (reference sequence). V was clipped by 5 bases and J by 5 bases, with 20 bases between them. The CDR3 contains 16 residues. This CDR3 is CASSQPLRDSKDTQYF. The CDR3 DNA reads as TGTGCCAGCAGTCAACCCCTCCGGGATAGTAAAGATACGCAGTATTTT.